This T cell receptor (beta chain) was captured by sequencing in a study of shared T cell receptors in the human thymus. The germline V and J ends were trimmed by 4 bases and 0 bases, with 15 bases remaining between them. Germline CDR1 LGHNA, CDR2 YSLEER. This CDR3 is 16 amino acids long. Method: immunoSEQ multiplex PCR; TCRdb's copy keeps in-frame clones and lacks some. The table lists some 660,000 clones, about 89% of them singletons. In addition, the sample was reused for a study of human thymus T cells. From that paper: Thymus tissue was removed during corrective cardiac surgery. Usage of V and J genes appeared biased in thymic and blood repertoires. Thymic TCR repertoires of unrelated people reportedly overlapped highly.

This clonotype originated in a boy in the first two years of life with a congenital heart defect. The chain carries TRBV4-3 and TRBJ1-1; the D gene is possibly TRBD1 (5 bases). The sample consisted of thymocytes. CDR3 sequence: CASSPVGAGMNTEAFF. In nucleotides, the CDR3 is TGCGCCAGCAGCCCCGTAGGGGCGGGAATGAACACTGAAGCTTTCTTT.